This TCR beta chain was captured in a study of blood T cell repertoires in COVID-19. Study-wide background: Acute and convalescent COVID-19 specimens originated in the United States, Italy and Spain. T cells, B-cell-depleted T cells, or PBMCs supplied cDNA or gDNA.

Method: immunoSEQ multiplex PCR; TCRdb's copy keeps in-frame clones and lacks some. The data hold tens of thousands of clones, with around 90% observed a single time. This clone was seen a few times. A read error may produce the germline difference seen at one junction end. Germline loops: CDR1 SGHAT, CDR2 FQNNGV. This CDR3 comprises 19 residues. Source material: peripheral blood. The origin of this receptor is a man in his forties or fifties with active COVID-19. This rearrangement joins TRBV11-2 to TRBJ2-2; 15 bases match TRBD2. CDR3 protein: CATSLSLGRTSGGVGELFF. CDR3 coding DNA: TGTGCCACCAGCTTAAGTCTCGGTCGGACTAGCGGGGGGGTAGGGGAGCTGTTTTTT.